These 17 T cell receptor beta chains were all obtained from the same sample, sequenced in a study of T-cell memory formation after mild COVID-19 (dated by TCRdb to the early 2020s). The library was prepared using 5' RACE. The data were produced on an Illumina NovaSeq 6000. TCRdb reworked the public reads: Q25 trimming with fastp, MiXCR clone assembly, productive beta chains retained. Identical CDR3 protein sequences are pooled into one entry, listed with their most common genes and DNA. This sample comprises hundreds of thousands of distinct CDR3 sequences, about 20% of them detected only once. The top ten clones comprise under 8.5% of the sample. The sequenced sample was PBMCs or a T cell subset sorted from them (not recorded which). The receptors here all came from an adult woman who had mild COVID-19 (a few samples of this study predate the infection). The sample titles of this study are shuffled in the database, so cell type and time point are left out; the donor was told from shared clones.

This sequence joins TRBV10-3 and TRBJ1-2; D is unclear. This CDR3 region has 13 residues. V was shortened by 3 bases and J by 5 bases, with 10 bases between the two germline ends. CDR1 and CDR2 from the germline V gene are ENHRY and SYGVKD. The CDR3 bases are TGTGCCATCAGTGAAAGGGAGAGGTATGGCTACACCTTC. Its protein product is CAISERERYGYTF.

J is TRBJ2-5 and V is TRBV20-1; 13 nucleotides line up with TRBD2. With 1 base clipped from V and 0 bases from J, the junction kept 2 bases outside the gene matches. This CDR3 contains 16 residues. Germline V lookup: CDR1 DFQATT, CDR2 SNEGSKA (reference sequence). Here the CDR3 reads CSARGGLAGDQETQYF. CDR3 sequence (DNA): TGCAGTGCTAGAGGCGGACTAGCGGGAGACCAAGAGACCCAGTACTTC.

This clonotype showed up just a few times. The J gene is TRBJ2-1, the V gene TRBV7-2; no clear D gene. V dropped 3 bases and J dropped 6 bases, with 6 bases sitting between them. This CDR3 comprises 12 residues. Germline assignment: CDR1 SGHTA and CDR2 FQGNSA. This chain's CDR3 is CASSFYLNEQFF. The CDR3 region has the DNA TGTGCCAGCAGCTTTTACCTCAATGAGCAGTTCTTC.

The chain carries TRBV12-3 or TRBV12-4 and TRBJ2-1; no clear D gene. The CDR3 totals 15 residues. V dropped 7 bases and J dropped 0 bases, with 13 bases sitting between them. CDR3 sequence (DNA): TGTGCCAGCATCGAACGATTCAGCTCCTACAATGAGCAGTTCTTC. It translates to CASIERFSSYNEQFF.

The chain has TRBV27 and TRBJ2-7; 10 bases agree with TRBD1. After removal of 5 bases from V and 6 bases from J, the junction contained 10 bases not matched to a gene. The CDR3 has 15 residues. Germline lookup yields CDR1 MNHEY and CDR2 SMNVEV (reference sequence). This CDR3 is CASSPNGGQGLEQYF. The CDR3, as DNA: TGTGCCAGCAGTCCCAACGGGGGACAGGGGCTCGAGCAGTACTTC.

This clonotype has only a few counts. The chain uses TRBV5-1 and TRBJ2-1; 12 nucleotides align to TRBD2. V shed 0 bases, J shed 5 bases, and the junction held 6 bases outside the gene matches. CDR3 length: 17 residues. Per the germline V gene, CDR1 is SGHRS and CDR2 is YFSETQ. Written as DNA, the CDR3 is TGCGCCAGCAGCTTGGGGCTAGCGGGAGGGCCGGACAATGAGCAGTTCTTC. Encoded protein: CASSLGLAGGPDNEQFF. The whole variable domain, filled in from reference TRBV5-1 and TRBJ2-1, reads KAGVTQTPRYLIKTRGQQVTLSCSPISGHRSVSWYQQTPGQGLQFLFEYFSETQRNKGNFPGRFSGRQFSNSRSEMNVSTLELGDSALYLCASSLGLAGGPDNEQFFGPGTRLTVL.

This clonotype was seen many times. This chain uses TRBV27 with TRBJ2-2, with D possibly TRBD2 on 7 matching bases. V was cut by 6 bases and J by 4 bases, with 18 bases left in between. The CDR3 is made up of 16 amino acids. Germline V gene sequence: CDR1 MNHEY, CDR2 SMNVEV (reference sequence). The CDR3 bases are TGTGCCAGCAGGCTAGGGGGGGCCATTCCCACCGGGGAGCTGTTTTTT. Amino acids: CASRLGGAIPTGELFF.

This clonotype was observed a few times. This chain connects TRBV12-3 or TRBV12-4 to TRBJ1-1; D possibly corresponds to TRBD1 (6 bases). The CDR3 sequence is 13 residues long. V gave up 6 bases and J gave up 10 bases, with 18 bases separating them. The CDR3 DNA reads as TGTGCCAGCAGAATGACAGGCCGTGCTATAGCTTTCTTT. Translation gives CASRMTGRAIAFF.

There are a few counts of this clonotype. The chain carries TRBV29-1 and TRBJ1-3, with 9 nucleotides matching TRBD1. Germline CDR1 reads SQVTM; CDR2 reads ANQGSEA. The length of the CDR3 is 13 residues. Trimming cost V 6 bases and J 4 bases; bases outside gene matches: 4. The CDR3 region is CSVQQGAGNTIYF. The CDR3 nucleotides read TGCAGCGTGCAACAGGGGGCCGGAAACACCATATATTTT.

The genes are TRBV7-9 and TRBJ2-3; 8 bases line up with TRBD2. The V and J ends lost 8 bases and 4 bases, in that order; junction bases with no gene match: 23. Per the germline V gene, CDR1 is SEHNR and CDR2 is FQNEAQ (reference sequence). This CDR3 contains 19 residues. CDR3 in amino acids: CASQGGENLLAAPADTQYF. CDR3 nucleotides: TGTGCCAGCCAGGGAGGGGAAAATCTACTAGCGGCCCCGGCAGATACGCAGTATTTT. Variable domain in full (rest from reference TRBV7-9 and TRBJ2-3): DTGVSQNPRHKITKRGQNVTFRCDPISEHNRLYWYRQTLGQGPEFLTYFQNEAQLEKSRLLSDRFSAERPKGSFSTLEIQRTEQGDSAMYLCASQGGENLLAAPADTQYFGPGTRLTVL.

The V and J genes are TRBV18 and TRBJ2-3, with unresolved D. This CDR3 spans 16 amino acids. Looked up from germline, CDR1 is KGHSH and CDR2 is LQKENI. The V end lost 4 bases, the J end lost 5 bases, and 19 bases lay between the germline ends. The CDR3 is CASSLSTIGMLDTQYF. DNA for the CDR3: TGTGCCAGCTCACTTTCCACGATCGGAATGTTAGATACGCAGTATTTT.

Concerning this clonotype: Compared with germline, one end of the junction differs, possibly owing to a read error. The chain employs TRBV12-3 or TRBV12-4 and TRBJ1-1; D is possibly TRBD1 (5 bases). This CDR3 is built from 16 residues. CDR3 loop: CASSFLMWGTAIQALF. DNA of the CDR3: TGTGCCAGCAGTTTCCTTATGTGGGGGACCGCGATACAAGCTCTCTTT.

The V gene is TRBV3-1, the J gene TRBJ1-1; D unresolved. The CDR3 runs to 13 residues. The V end lost 1 base, the J end lost 4 bases, and 7 bases lay between the germline ends. Germline V gives CDR1 LGHDT, CDR2 YNNKEL (reference sequence). This CDR3 is CASSQVTGTEAFF. CDR3 bases: TGTGCCAGCAGCCAAGTTACGGGCACTGAAGCTTTCTTT.

This clonotype has more than one count but fewer than ten. The rearrangement links TRBV5-1 to TRBJ2-3; D is ambiguous. Germline CDR1 SGHRS, CDR2 YFSETQ. The germline V and J ends were trimmed by 0 bases and 0 bases, with 14 bases remaining between them. This CDR3 spans 17 amino acids. CDR3 residues: CASSLVAGPLSTDTQYF. The DNA of the CDR3 is TGCGCCAGCAGCTTGGTGGCCGGGCCCCTTAGCACAGATACGCAGTATTTT.

This clonotype has a handful of counts. J is TRBJ2-3 and V is TRBV25-1; TRBD1 matches at 8 bases. CDR1 is MGHDK, CDR2 SYGVNS, per germline. Trimming cost V 10 bases and J 4 bases; bases outside gene matches: 10. The CDR3 loop spans 14 amino acids. The DNA of the CDR3 is TGTGCCACTACTCGGACAGGGTGGGCAGATACGCAGTATTTT. This sequence encodes CATTRTGWADTQYF.

The CDR3 spells CASSVTGDPEAFF. CDR3 coding DNA: TGCGCCAGCAGCGTCACAGGGGACCCTGAAGCTTTCTTT. This chain joins TRBV5-1 and TRBJ1-1; 7 nucleotides line up with TRBD1. The V and J ends lost 4 bases and 6 bases, in that order; junction bases with no gene match: 6. The CDR3 has 13 residues. CDR1 and CDR2 (germline): SGHRS, YFSETQ.

V and J are TRBV12-3 or TRBV12-4 and TRBJ1-2; 7 bases agree with TRBD1. This CDR3 comprises 13 residues. V shed 3 bases, J shed 6 bases, and the junction held 4 bases outside the gene matches. DNA of the CDR3: TGTGCCAGCAGTTTCCTGGACAGGAATGGCTACACCTTC. It yields the protein CASSFLDRNGYTF.